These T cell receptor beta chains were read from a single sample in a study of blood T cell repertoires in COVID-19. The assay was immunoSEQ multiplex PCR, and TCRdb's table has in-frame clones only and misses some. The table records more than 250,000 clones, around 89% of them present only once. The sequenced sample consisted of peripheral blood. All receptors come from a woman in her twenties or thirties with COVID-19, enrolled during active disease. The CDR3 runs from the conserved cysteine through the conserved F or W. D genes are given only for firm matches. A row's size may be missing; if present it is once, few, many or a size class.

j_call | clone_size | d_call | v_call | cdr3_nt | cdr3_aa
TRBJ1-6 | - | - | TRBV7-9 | TGTGCCAGCAGCTTAGTTGCCTCCTTGAGCTCACCCCTCCACTTT | CASSLVASLSSPLHF
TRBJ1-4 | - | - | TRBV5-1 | TGCGCCAGCAGCTTGGTTGGGGCAGGGTATTCTCCGGAAAAACTGTTTTTT | CASSLVGAGYSPEKLFF
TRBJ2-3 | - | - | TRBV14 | TGTGCCAGCAGCCAAGATAGCCGGGGGGCCGGTAGAGATACGCAGTATTTT | CASSQDSRGAGRDTQYF
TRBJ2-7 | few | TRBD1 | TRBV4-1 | TGCGCCAGCAGCCACGGGACAGGACCTAGTGAGCAGTACTTC | CASSHGTGPSEQYF
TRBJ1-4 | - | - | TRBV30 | TGTGCCTGGAGTGTACGGAGGGGCACTAATGAAAAACTGTTTTTT | CAWSVRRGTNEKLFF
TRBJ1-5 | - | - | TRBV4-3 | TGCGCCAGCAGCCAAGACATAGTCACGCCCCAGCATTTT | CASSQDIVTPQHF
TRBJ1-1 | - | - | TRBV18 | TGTGCCAGCTCACCACCTAGTTCCATGAACACTGAAGCTTTCTTT | CASSPPSSMNTEAFF
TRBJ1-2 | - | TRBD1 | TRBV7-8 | TGTGCCAGCAGCTTAGTTAGGTTCCCGGGACAGGGTAAACGTAACTATGGCTACACCTTC | CASSLVRFPGQGKRNYGYTF
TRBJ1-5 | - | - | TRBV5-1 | TGCGCCAGCAGCTTGGCCGGGGGTAGCAATCAGCCCCAGCATTTT | CASSLAGGSNQPQHF
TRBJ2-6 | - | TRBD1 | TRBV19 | TGTGCCAGTAGTATACCGTCGACAGGGGGCAGCTCTGGGGCCAACGTCCTGACTTTC | CASSIPSTGGSSGANVLTF
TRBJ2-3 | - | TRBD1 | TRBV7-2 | TGTGCCAGCAGCTATAGACAGGGTTTAGGAGATACGCAGTATTTT | CASSYRQGLGDTQYF